Reported below is one T cell receptor beta chain. This entry comes from a study of blood T cell repertoires in COVID-19. Overall study context: The study drew acute and convalescent COVID-19 samples from the United States, Italy and Spain. PBMCs, B-cell-depleted T cells, or T cells provided the cDNA or gDNA that made up the material.

Produced via immunoSEQ multiplex PCR; TCRdb's table is partial and in-frame only. This sample has a few hundred thousand clones, with around 88% found just once. The V end lost 5 bases, the J end lost 2 bases, and 10 bases lay between the germline ends. The CDR3 contains 14 residues. Germline CDR1 SEHNR, CDR2 FQNEAQ (reference sequence). Grouping used clinical history reported by participants in a survey and questionnaire. Recovered status applied to Cohort 3 donors who had two consecutive negative PCRs. It also applied to those with clearance or with symptom resolution. The source material was PBMCs or T cells enriched from blood (not recorded which). The chain links TRBV7-9 to TRBJ1-3, with D hard to call. The source of this sequence is a man aged 40-49 years who had recovered from COVID-19. DNA for the CDR3: TGTGCCAGCAGCCCCCGAGTCCCTGGAAACACCATATATTTT. Translated, it gives CASSPRVPGNTIYF.